This paragraph reports one T cell receptor beta chain. The antigen remains undetermined. These data belong to a study of OX40 agonist ivuxolimab in advanced cancers. Overall study results and limits: Low clonal expansion, among the lowest seen, marked partial responders at 0.1-3.0 mg/kg. Low normalized T-cell clonal expansion was also seen in some nonresponders. Specificity for antigen went undetermined in the expanded peripheral T cells. The study found that CD8+ T cells averaged more expanded clones than CD4+.

TCRdb's table, derived via immunoSEQ multiplex PCR, lists solely in-frame clones and lacks some. The sample records 75,000 or so clones, almost 85% being singletons. Germline V gene sequence: CDR1 MNHEY, CDR2 SMNVEV (reference sequence). The CDR3 contains 15 residues. Trimming cost V 5 bases and J 4 bases, with 16 bases left between them. The chain uses TRBV27 and TRBJ2-3; D gene uncertain. The TCR originated in an adult with an advanced solid tumor such as melanoma, head and neck, liver or kidney cancer. Sequences were derived from CD4+ or CD8+ T cells sorted from blood, sampled in a trial of the OX40 agonist ivuxolimab. This CDR3 is CASSRSKGLADTQYF. The CDR3 DNA reads TGTGCCAGCAGTCGGAGCAAGGGATTAGCAGATACGCAGTATTTT.